This T cell receptor beta chain was captured by sequencing in a study of shared clonotypes between healthy human individuals (dated by TCRdb to 2018 to 2021). Notes on the research overall: A couple of women and a few men aged 18 to 49 years were included in the cohort. Different laboratories and diverse techniques were used to prepare libraries and sequence TCR repertoires, to increase sequencing depth and limit assay-specific biases. To estimate repertoire size and how much clonotypes are shared between individuals, the study performed deep sequencing of blood TCR repertoires from five healthy adults. Leukapheresis yielded between about 0.85 and 9.5 billion PBMCs per donor. Broad study findings and their caveats: The small number of donors limited the genetic and exposure-history diversity represented. Pairwise subsampling indicated that sequencing depth was expected to affect the degree of clonotype sharing among donors. Sampling was restricted to blood, and TCR repertoires in tissues likely differ from the TCR repertoires found in blood.

Using the deep immunoSEQ assay, multiplex PCR amplified TCR CDR3 regions from genomic DNA. Genomic DNA extracted from each cell subset was distributed evenly over all wells of several immunoSEQ 96-well plates, and each plate served as one replicate. For unsorted PBMC, 250 to 300 ng genomic DNA, equal to tens of thousands of T cell genomes, was loaded into each replicate PCR. Ten immunoSEQ deep assay plates were used to sequence the unsorted PBMC genomic DNA. Purified libraries were quantified with a Qubit 3.0 fluorometer, sized on a Bioanalyzer 2100, and re-quantified with the KAPA Library Quantification kit. A separate single-read 150-cycle Illumina NextSeq 550 flow cell was used to sequence each immunoSEQ 96-well plate. The study's own analysis went as follows. Because only junctional sequences without quality scores were contained in the immunoSEQ output, filtering matching that applied to full-length reads could not be performed. Sequences were annotated with PyIR, a Python wrapper for IgBLAST v1.9, and V/J genes and CDR3 were assigned using IMGT germline references. Reads were removed for weak V/J assignments (E-value above 1e-6), missing CDR3, stop codons, out-of-frame junctions, or ambiguous translated residues. V3J clonotypes were defined as sequences sharing the same inferred V gene, J gene, and CDR3 amino acid sequence. The percentage overlap between two repertoires was calculated by dividing the number of shared unique clonotypes by the size of the smaller repertoire. Three approaches were used to assess repertoire richness: RTK rarefaction, the Chao1 estimator, and Recon v2.1 estimates of unobserved clonotypes. Held by TCRdb, this immuneACCESS table contains in-frame sequences only and omits some clones. Under half of the omission traces to an unresolved V gene where checked; the cause of the rest is unknown. V and J calls and clone size come straight from that table; D and trimming were deduced from the DNA. This sample lists approximately 500,000 clones; 81% were detected once. The biggest ten clones account for roughly 13% of the sample.

Donors were healthy HIV-negative adults with no recently reported acute infections or vaccinations. All donors were Caucasian adults living in Nashville, Tennessee, USA. For unsorted samples, 100 million or so PBMCs were counted, and genomic DNA was extracted using the QIAamp DNA Blood Mini kit. Blood was obtained by leukapheresis, after which PBMCs were separated by Ficoll-Histopaque density gradient centrifugation and cryopreserved in liquid nitrogen vapor phase. As concerns this clone: Which antigen it targets is not known. Base quality data are lacking; no much larger clone is found one base away.

Trimmed from V: 5 bases; trimmed from J: 0 bases; junction bases lacking a gene match: 9. The CDR3 runs 18 residues from the cysteine to the phenylalanine. The only DNA kept is the CDR3, 54 bases in frame from the first base. CDR1 and CDR2, looked up from the germline V gene, are SGHVS and FQNEAQ. This TCR was recovered from a woman aged 40 to 49 in good health. Some clones in this sample may be carry-over from other donors' samples. The sequence links TRBV7-8 to TRBJ1-4; TRBD1 lines up with 10 middle nucleotides. Specimen: PBMCs. CDR3 reads: CASSPRTGGISTNEKLFF. The sequenced DNA: TGTGCCAGCAGCCCAAGGACAGGGGGGATTTCAACTAATGAAAAACTGTTTTTT.